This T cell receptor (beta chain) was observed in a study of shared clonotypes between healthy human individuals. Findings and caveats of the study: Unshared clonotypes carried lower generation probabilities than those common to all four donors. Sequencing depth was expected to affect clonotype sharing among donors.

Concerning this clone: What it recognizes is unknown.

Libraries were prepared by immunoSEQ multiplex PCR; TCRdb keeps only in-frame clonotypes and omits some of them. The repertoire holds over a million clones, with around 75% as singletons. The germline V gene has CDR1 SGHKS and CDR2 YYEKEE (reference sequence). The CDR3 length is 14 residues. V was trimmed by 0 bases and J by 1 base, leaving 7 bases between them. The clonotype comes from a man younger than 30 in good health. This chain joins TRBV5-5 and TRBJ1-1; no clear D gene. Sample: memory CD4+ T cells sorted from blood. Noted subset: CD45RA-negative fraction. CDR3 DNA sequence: TGTGCCAGCAGCTTGGGGCAGACGAACACTGAAGCTTTCTTT. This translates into CASSLGQTNTEAFF. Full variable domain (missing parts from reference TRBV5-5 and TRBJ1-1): DAGVTQSPTHLIKTRGQQVTLRCSPISGHKSVSWYQQVLGQGPQFIFQYYEKEERGRGNFPDRFSARQFPNYSSELNVNALLLGDSALYLCASSLGQTNTEAFFGQGTRLTVV.